Below, 8 T cell receptor beta chains from the same sample are listed, as sequenced in a study of blood T cell repertoires in COVID-19. TCRdb keeps only in-frame clones here, not all; method: immunoSEQ multiplex PCR. This table holds 200,000 to 300,000 clones, about 79% found once. Sequencing was done on a sample of peripheral blood. The receptors shown here come from a man aged 80 or over with acute or convalescent COVID-19.

V gene TRBV3-1 (or the pseudogene TRBV3-2) combines with J gene TRBJ1-1, with D possibly being TRBD1 (5 bases). The CDR3 runs 14 residues. Germline assignment: CDR1 LGHDT and CDR2 YNNKEL (reference sequence). Between the trimmed V and J ends, which lost 5 bases and 4 bases, there was a span of 14 bases. CDR3 amino acids: CASSELGGGTEAFF. The CDR3 nucleotides are TGTGCCAGCAGCGAATTGGGGGGAGGCACTGAAGCTTTCTTT.

The V and J genes are TRBV14 and TRBJ2-1; the match to TRBD2 covers 8 bases. The CDR3 consists of 16 residues. In germline, CDR1 is SGHDN, CDR2 FVKESK. V dropped 3 bases and J dropped 2; count of bases not matched to a gene: 6. CDR3 in DNA: TGTGCCAGCAGCCACTTTAGCGGGGAGACCTACAATGAGCAGTTCTTC. This encodes CASSHFSGETYNEQFF.

The CDR3 sequence: CARIWATNEKLFF. Here the CDR3 DNA reads TGTGCCAGGATATGGGCTACAAATGAAAAACTGTTTTTT. The rearrangement uses TRBV11-3 and TRBJ1-4; no reliable D call. The CDR3 has 13 residues. Germline V CDR1 and CDR2: SGHNT, YENEEA. With 9 bases removed from V and 5 bases from J, the gap between germline ends came to 13 bases.

The rearrangement links TRBV19 to TRBJ1-6; 9 positions agree with TRBD1. V trimming: 5 bases; J trimming: 1 base; junction bases outside the gene matches: 6. The CDR3 has 17 amino acids. Germline loops: CDR1 LNHDA, CDR2 SQIVND (reference sequence). This CDR3 reads CASSAYRGLSYNSPLHF. DNA for the CDR3: TGTGCCAGTAGTGCGTACAGGGGGCTATCCTATAATTCACCCCTCCACTTT.

This sequence joins TRBV5-1 and TRBJ1-4; tentative D call: TRBD1 (5 bases). V was pared by 4 bases and J by 5 bases, with 21 bases between. The CDR3 consists of 17 residues. Germline CDR1 reads SGHRS; CDR2 reads YFSETQ. CDR3 sequence: CASSPGAWEGANEKLFF. The CDR3 DNA is TGCGCCAGCAGCCCCGGGGCATGGGAGGGTGCAAATGAAAAACTGTTTTTT.

This rearrangement joins TRBV27 to TRBJ1-2; 12 bases match TRBD1. The CDR3 runs to 15 residues. Trimming at V came to 4 bases and at J to 8 bases, leaving 8 bases not matched to a gene. In germline, CDR1 is MNHEY, CDR2 SMNVEV (reference sequence). The CDR3 here is CASSSRGQGARGYTF. In nucleotides, the CDR3 is TGTGCCAGCAGTTCTCGGGGACAGGGGGCGCGGGGCTACACCTTC.

J is TRBJ2-5 and V is TRBV12-3 or TRBV12-4; D perhaps matches TRBD2 (5 bases). Trimming cost V 5 bases and J 5 bases, with 12 bases left between them. The CDR3 covers 13 residues. CDR3 coding DNA: TGTGCCAGCAGTCGCTCGGGGATGGAGACCCAGTACTTC. This translates into CASSRSGMETQYF.

The chain is built from TRBV2 and TRBJ1-2; D is perhaps TRBD1 (6 bases). There are 14 residues in the CDR3. Germline-derived CDR1 and CDR2 are SNHLY and FYNNEI. Trimming left V 7 bases short and J 1 base short, with 13 bases between. CDR3 nucleotides: TGTGCCAGCAAGGGGGGGCAGAATAACTATGGCTACACCTTC. This translates into CASKGGQNNYGYTF. Variable domain in full (rest from reference TRBV2 and TRBJ1-2): EPEVTQTPSHQVTQMGQEVILRCVPISNHLYFYWYRQILGQKVEFLVSFYNNEISEKSEIFDDQFSVERPDGSNFTLKIRSTKLEDSAMYFCASKGGQNNYGYTFGSGTRLTVV.